This TCR beta chain was sequenced during a study of cytomegalovirus exposure and HLA in healthy donors. For the study at large: Of all 400 or so donors who were genotyped, roughly 83% belonged to the Caucasian-associated ancestry cluster. Study-level points and caveats: A further, later analysis showed that HLA-associated TCR beta chains (compared with equally common others) were more clonally expanded. Later genetic work tied a missense DCLRE1C variant to beta-chain V and J trimming. The authors later found TCR association rates varying by HLA locus, with DRB1 most and HLA-C fewest.

Researchers ran the PCR with 60 Vbeta and 13 Jbeta primers. Some clones are missing from TCRdb's copy, which holds only in-frame ones; the method was immunoSEQ multiplex PCR. The sample shows 130,000 to 150,000 clones, 75% to 80% of them seen only once. Note on this clone: The antigen remains unidentified.

From germline, CDR1 is MNHNS and CDR2 SASEGT. V was shortened by 2 bases and J by 4 bases, with 11 bases between the two germline ends. This CDR3 contains 14 residues. This sequence originates from a woman aged 25 to 39 in good health and CMV-seronegative. This chain joins TRBV6-1 and TRBJ1-2, with D perhaps matching TRBD1 (5 bases). Sequencing input: PBMCs. CDR3 bases: TGTGCCAGCAGTGAAACGGGGGGACCCTATGGCTACACCTTC. This codes for CASSETGGPYGYTF.